This T cell receptor (beta chain) came from a study of T-cell reconstitution after alpha-beta-depleted transplantation in children (dated by TCRdb to between 2015 and 2016). Turning to the overall study: The study quantitatively tracked T-cell immune reconstitution after TCRalphabeta/CD19-depleted allogeneic hematopoietic cell transplantation in children using TCR repertoire profiling. Broad study findings and their caveats: Hyperexpanded clone frequencies declined over subsequent months; after one year, T-cell counts and TCRbeta diversity were mostly attributed to newly produced T cells. The apparently early recovery of alphabetaT-cell counts about two months after transplant reportedly depended on only several hundred rapidly expanded clones that came from non-depleted graft cells. In some patients, high TCRbeta diversity at day 60 was attributed to recipient T cells and intrathymic progenitors that had survived conditioning.

Interpreted using the paper, the treatment or condition label stands for: allogeneic hematopoietic cell transplantation with graft depleted of TCRalphabeta T cells and CD19 B cells. Transplant recipients were children who received TCRalphabeta/CD19-depleted allogeneic hematopoietic cell grafts. The library was built by means of PCR. Sequencing was performed on an Illumina HiSeq 2500. To normalize quantification of the TCRbeta repertoire, the TCR libraries were built with molecular barcoding that relied on unique molecular identifiers. The raw public reads went through TCRdb reprocessing: fastp at Q25, MiXCR clone calling, in-frame beta chains kept. CDR3 protein sequences are deduplicated, and each keeps its most common genes and DNA. The sample table lists about 58,000 distinct CDR3 sequences, about 40% of them with a count of one. Jointly, the top ten make up roughly 98% of the sample. About this clonotype itself: The clone's antigen remains unknown. No clone much larger than this one lies a single base away; base qualities are absent.

The V and J ends are trimmed by 4 bases and 8 bases, leaving 20 bases between them. Based on the germline V gene, the CDR1 and CDR2 sequences are SQVTM and ANQGSEA. From the cysteine up to the phenylalanine, the CDR3 has a length of 15 residues. Just the 45-base CDR3 DNA is kept, in frame starting at base 1. The sample was PBMCs, mostly from graft donor cells, taken 360 days after TCRalphabeta/CD19-depleted stem cell transplant. The chain employs TRBV29-1 and TRBJ1-4, with a tentative D gene TRBD1 over 6 matching bases. The receptor was derived from a male patient younger than 18 who had a stem cell transplant for acute lymphoblastic leukemia, so the T cells may come from the graft donor. The CDR3 corresponds to CSVVGRGLGKEKLFF. The bases read TGCAGCGTTGTTGGCAGGGGTTTAGGAAAGGAAAAACTGTTTTTT. Extended through the reference TRBV29-1 and TRBJ1-4 proteins, this CDR3 yields the full variable domain: SAVISQKPSRDICQRGTSLTIQCQVDSQVTMMFWYRQQPGQSLTLIATANQGSEATYESGFVIDKFPISRPNLTFSTLTVSNMSPEDSSIYLCSVVGRGLGKEKLFFGSGTQLSVL.